These T cell receptor beta chains were read from a single sample in a study of T-cell memory formation after mild COVID-19. TCRdb re-called the 5' RACE reads through MiXCR, storing one row per CDR3 protein. The sample lists roughly 110,000 distinct CDR3 sequences, 15% to 20% occurring once. Sequenced material: PBMCs or a T cell subset sorted from them (not recorded which). The receptor set was obtained from an adult woman who had mild COVID-19 (a few samples of this study predate the infection). Cell type and time point are not known. The CDR3 runs from the conserved cysteine through the conserved F or W. D genes are given only for firm matches. Not every row has a clone size; where given, it reads once, few, many or a size class.

d_call	clone_size	v_call	j_call	cdr3_nt	cdr3_aa
TRBD2	few	TRBV12-3/TRBV12-4	TRBJ2-1	TGTGCCAGCAGTTTAGATGCTGCTAGCGGGGTTCACTCCTACAATGAGCAGTTCTTC	CASSLDAASGVHSYNEQFF
-	few	TRBV7-6	TRBJ2-3	TGTGCCAGCAGCTTAGGGTCCAGATACACAGATACGCAGTATTTT	CASSLGSRYTDTQYF
-	once	TRBV7-9	TRBJ1-5	TGTGCCAGCAGCTTAGGGGCGCCATGGCAGCCCCAGCATTTT	CASSLGAPWQPQHF
TRBD2	few	TRBV14	TRBJ2-1	TGTGCCAGCAGCCAGCGTGGACTAGCGCACAATGAGCAGTTCTTC	CASSQRGLAHNEQFF
TRBD1	-	TRBV7-7	TRBJ2-5	TGTGCTAGCAGCCGGACAGGGGCTAAACAAGAGACCCAGTACTTC	CASSRTGAKQETQYF
TRBD2	few	TRBV27	TRBJ2-1	TGTGCCAGCAGCCGCTTTGCGGGAGCCATCAATGAGCAGTTCTTC	CASSRFAGAINEQFF
-	few	TRBV4-1	TRBJ2-7	TGCGCCAGCAGCCAAGTGATACAGGAGCCTTCCTACGAGCAGTACTTC	CASSQVIQEPSYEQYF
TRBD1	few	TRBV15	TRBJ2-1	TGTGCCACCGAAGACAGGGGGCGGGGGTTCTTC	CATEDRGRGFF
-	-	TRBV27	TRBJ2-7	TGTGCCAGCAGTGCGGGACAGACCTACGAGCAGTACTTC	CASSAGQTYEQYF
TRBD1	-	TRBV7-8	TRBJ2-3	TGTGCCAGCAGCTTAGCGGGACAGTGGTCCACAGATACGCAGTATTTT	CASSLAGQWSTDTQYF
-	-	TRBV7-6	TRBJ2-5	TGTGCCAGCAGCTCCCCCCAAGAGACCCAGTACTTC	CASSSPQETQYF
-	-	TRBV7-6	TRBJ2-7	TGTGCCAGCAGCTTAGGACCGGGACGAGCGACCTACGAGCAGTACTTC	CASSLGPGRATYEQYF
-	-	TRBV10-3	TRBJ2-1	TGTGCCATCAGTGAGTCGAGCGGTAACTACAATGAGCAGTTCTTC	CAISESSGNYNEQFF
-	few	TRBV20-1	TRBJ1-1	TGCAGTGCTAGCTTGGTGACAGGAGTGAACACTGAAGCTTTCTTT	CSASLVTGVNTEAFF
-	-	TRBV27	TRBJ2-7	TGTGCCAGCAGACAGAAGGATGTCGAGCAGTACTTC	CASRQKDVEQYF
-	-	TRBV4-1	TRBJ2-7	TGCGCCAGCAGCCAAGAAGCGCACAGAAGCTCCTACGAGCAGTACTTC	CASSQEAHRSSYEQYF
-	few	TRBV14	TRBJ2-1	TGTGCCAGCAGCCAAGCAGGTTACAATGAGCAGTTCTTC	CASSQAGYNEQFF
TRBD1	-	TRBV20-1	TRBJ2-7	TGCAGTGCACCGGGACAGGGGTTGGACGAGCAGTACTTC	CSAPGQGLDEQYF
-	few	TRBV6-6	TRBJ1-5	TGTGCCAGCAGTTACAAGGTCATCATTAATAGCAATCAGCCCCAGCATTTT	CASSYKVIINSNQPQHF
-	-	TRBV30	TRBJ2-7	TGTGCCTGGAGTGTATCCGGGTTCTACGAGCAGTACTTC	CAWSVSGFYEQYF
TRBD1	-	TRBV20-1	TRBJ2-1	TGCAGTGCTGCTGGGGGACAGGTGATCTTTAGCTCCTACAATGAGCAGTTCTTC	CSAAGGQVIFSSYNEQFF
-	-	TRBV27	TRBJ2-1	TGTGCCAGCAGTTTCACAGGGTCTCTCGCGGAGGAGCAGTTCTTC	CASSFTGSLAEEQFF
-	many	TRBV7-6	TRBJ2-5	TGTGCCAGCAGCTTAGCAGTAGGGGCTACACAAGAGACCCAGTACTTC	CASSLAVGATQETQYF
TRBD1	few	TRBV9	TRBJ1-1	TGTGCCAGCAGCCCACTTGGGGGGGGACAGGGGGAAGCTTTCTTT	CASSPLGGGQGEAFF
TRBD2	-	TRBV7-8	TRBJ2-3	TGTGCCAGCAGACCCAACCCGGGACTATCCACGGATACGCAGTATTTT	CASRPNPGLSTDTQYF
TRBD2	-	TRBV14	TRBJ2-7	TGTGCCAGCAGCCAAATAACCGGGACTAGCGGGAGCTACGAGCAGTACTTC	CASSQITGTSGSYEQYF
TRBD1	-	TRBV4-1	TRBJ2-7	TGCGCCAGCAGCCAACTAGGGACAGGGAGCTCCTACGAGCAGTACTTC	CASSQLGTGSSYEQYF
TRBD1	few	TRBV12-3/TRBV12-4	TRBJ2-7	TGTGCCAGCAGTCGAGACAGGGATCCGGACGAGCAGTACTTC	CASSRDRDPDEQYF
-	-	TRBV30	TRBJ2-7	TGTGCCTGGAGTGAAGGCGGCCATTACGAGCAGTACTTC	CAWSEGGHYEQYF
-	-	TRBV5-1	TRBJ1-2	TGCGCCAGCAGCTTGGCATGGGGCCGCCAAGATGGCTACACCTTC	CASSLAWGRQDGYTF
-	-	TRBV4-1	TRBJ1-1	TGCGCCAGCAGCCAAGTGGTAAAGGGTGAAGCTTTCTTT	CASSQVVKGEAFF